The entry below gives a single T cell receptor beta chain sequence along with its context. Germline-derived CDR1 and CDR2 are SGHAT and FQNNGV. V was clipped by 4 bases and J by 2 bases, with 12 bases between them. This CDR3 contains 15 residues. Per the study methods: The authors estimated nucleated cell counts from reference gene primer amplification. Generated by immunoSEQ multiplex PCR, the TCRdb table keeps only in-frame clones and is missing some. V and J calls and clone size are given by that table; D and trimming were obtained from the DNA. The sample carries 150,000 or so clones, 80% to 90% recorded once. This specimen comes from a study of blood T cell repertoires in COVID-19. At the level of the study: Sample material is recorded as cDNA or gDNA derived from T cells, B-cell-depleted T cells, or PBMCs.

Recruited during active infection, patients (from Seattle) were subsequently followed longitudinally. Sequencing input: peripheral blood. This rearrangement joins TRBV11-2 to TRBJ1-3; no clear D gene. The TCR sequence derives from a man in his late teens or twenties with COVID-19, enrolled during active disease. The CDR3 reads CASSSGLPPGNTIYF. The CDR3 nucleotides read TGTGCCAGCAGCTCCGGACTGCCACCTGGAAACACCATATATTTT. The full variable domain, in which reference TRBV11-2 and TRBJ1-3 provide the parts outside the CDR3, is EAGVAQSPRYKIIEKRQSVAFWCNPISGHATLYWYQQILGQGPKLLIQFQNNGVVDDSQLPKDRFSAERLKGVDSTLKIQPAKLEDSAVYLCASSSGLPPGNTIYFGEGSWLTVV.